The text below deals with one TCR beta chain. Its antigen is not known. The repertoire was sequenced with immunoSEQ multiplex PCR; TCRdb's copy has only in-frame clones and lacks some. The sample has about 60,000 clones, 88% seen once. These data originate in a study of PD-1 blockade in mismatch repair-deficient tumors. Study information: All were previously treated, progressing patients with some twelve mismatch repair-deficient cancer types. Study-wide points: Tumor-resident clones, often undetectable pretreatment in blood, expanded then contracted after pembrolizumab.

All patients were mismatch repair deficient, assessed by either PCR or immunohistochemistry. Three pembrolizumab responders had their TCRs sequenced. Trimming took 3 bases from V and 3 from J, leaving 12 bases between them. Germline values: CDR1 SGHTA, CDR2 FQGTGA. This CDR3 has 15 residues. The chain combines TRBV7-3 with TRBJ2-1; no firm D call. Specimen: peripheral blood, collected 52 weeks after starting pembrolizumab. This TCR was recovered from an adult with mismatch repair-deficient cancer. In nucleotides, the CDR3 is TGTGCCAGCAGCTTGGGTCGGGCGGACTACAATGAGCAGTTCTTC. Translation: CASSLGRADYNEQFF.